The 23 T cell receptor beta chains below all came from one sample that was sequenced in a study of T cells in women clearing cervical HPV infection. The method was immunoSEQ multiplex PCR; TCRdb's version includes in-frame clones alone and lacks a portion of them. The sample's table shows under 45,000 clones. Sequencing was carried out using blood buffy coat. These receptors originate from a woman between 18 and 75 years old with a cervical HPV16 infection that either progressed to CIN3+ or cleared (not recorded which).

Comments on this clone: Read data end 3 residues before the CDR3 end; the end is taken from the germline J gene. The gene calls are TRBV7-9 and TRBJ1-2; the D is unclear. CDR1 is SEHNR and CDR2 is FQNEAQ in the germline V gene (reference sequence). CDR3 length: 15 amino acids. The CDR3 protein is CASSSLLATNPDYTF. CDR3 DNA (partial): TGTGCCAGCAGCTCCTTACTCGCCACTAACCCCGAC.

The CDR3 loop reads CSAQLPSGGAHTTDTQYF. The CDR3 DNA, read in part, is TGCAGTGCCCAGTTGCCTAGCGGGGGGGCCCACACGACAGATACG. This rearrangement joins TRBV20-1 to TRBJ2-3, with 12 nucleotides matching TRBD2. The CDR3 goes on 3 residues after the read ends, and that part is filled in from the germline J gene. The CDR3 is 18 amino acids. Per the germline V gene, CDR1 is DFQATT and CDR2 is SNEGSKA (reference sequence). V was pared by 6 bases and J by 3 bases, with 16 bases of the junction left unmatched.

Details on this clone: The read halts 3 residues ahead of the CDR3 end, with the missing end drawn from the germline J gene. The sample contains more than one DNA sequence encoding this CDR3. The chain employs TRBV19 and TRBJ1-3, with D perhaps TRBD1 (5 bases). The V gene's germline CDR1 is LNHDA and CDR2 SQIVND (reference sequence). Trimming removed 5 bases from V and 0 bases from J, with 11 bases in between. The CDR3 is 15 amino acids. The CDR3 region is CASSPRTSSGNTIYF. Incomplete CDR3 DNA: TGTGCCAGTAGTCCACGGACAAGCTCTGGAAACACC.

The CDR3 here is CSARASTGGLYGYTF. The CDR3 DNA, read in part, is TGCAGTGCTAGAGCTAGCACAGGGGGCCTCTATGGC. This rearrangement joins TRBV20-1 to TRBJ1-2; 9 positions match TRBD1. The missing CDR3 end, 3 residues past where the read stops, is filled in from the germline J gene. The CDR3 runs to 15 residues. V was pared by 1 base and J by 4 bases, with 7 bases of the junction left unmatched. Germline CDR1 DFQATT, CDR2 SNEGSKA (reference sequence).

Regarding this clone: With the read ending 3 residues before the CDR3 end, the germline J gene is used to fill in that end. The chain joins TRBV7-9 to TRBJ2-7, with D possibly being TRBD1 (6 bases). Germline V gene lookup returns CDR1 SEHNR and CDR2 FQNEAQ (reference sequence). This CDR3 comprises 14 residues. The germline V and J ends were trimmed by 5 bases and 4 bases, with 15 bases remaining between them. The CDR3 reads CASSQDRTLYEQYF. The sequenced part of the CDR3 DNA is TGTGCCAGCAGCCAAGACAGGACACTATACGAG.

Details on this clone: The sequenced fragment ends 3 residues before the CDR3 boundary, so the rest is inferred from the germline J gene. The chain combines TRBV18 with TRBJ1-2; 12 nucleotides match TRBD1. V was clipped by 6 bases and J by 7 bases; unmatched bases: 12. Germline CDR1 KGHSH, CDR2 LQKENI. CDR3 length: 16 amino acids. The covered CDR3 bases are TGTGCCAGCTCCCCCGCTGGGACAGGGGGCGTTGGTGGC. This sequence encodes CASSPAGTGGVGG. The whole CDR3 region reads CASSPAGTGGVGGYTF.

Turning to this clone: The read ends 3 residues shy of where the CDR3 ends; the end is completed using the germline J gene. This chain links TRBV10-2 with TRBJ2-7; D unresolved. The CDR3 consists of 13 residues. V was trimmed by 3 bases and J by 1 base, leaving 7 bases between them. From germline, CDR1 is WSHSY and CDR2 SAAADI. Incomplete CDR3 DNA: TGCGCCAGCAGTGATTCAAGGTCCTACGAG. It specifies CASSDSRSYE. The whole CDR3 reads CASSDSRSYEQYF.

A word on this clone: Its ends do not fully match the called genes, so a read error is possible. The read terminates 3 residues ahead of where the CDR3 ends, so the germline J gene completes it. The V call is TRBV18, the J call TRBJ2-7; possible D gene TRBD2, 6 bases. Germline values: CDR1 KGHSH, CDR2 LQKENI. The CDR3 runs 13 residues. The CDR3 loop is CASTPIAAYEQYF. The part of the CDR3 DNA that was read is TGTGCCAGCACACCAATAGCGGCATACGAG.

The CDR3 sequence is CASNAGGGSGELFF. The DNA read from the CDR3 is TGTGCCAGCAACGCTGGGGGGGGGTCCGGGGAG. The V gene is TRBV2, the J gene TRBJ2-2, with 7 nucleotides matching TRBD2. Sequencing ends 3 residues short of the CDR3 end; the germline J gene provides the rest. CDR1 and CDR2 (germline): SNHLY, FYNNEI. V lost 7 bases, J lost 6 bases, and 8 bases stayed unmatched. The CDR3 loop spans 14 amino acids. The full variable domain, completed using reference TRBV2 and TRBJ2-2, is EPEVTQTPSHQVTQMGQEVILRCVPISNHLYFYWYRQILGQKVEFLVSFYNNEISEKSEIFDDQFSVERPDGSNFTLKIRSTKLEDSAMYFCASNAGGGSGELFFGEGSRLTVL.

Worth noting for this clone: The sequenced fragment ends 3 residues before the CDR3 boundary, so the rest is inferred from the germline J gene. Other DNA sequences in this specimen translate into the identical CDR3. This chain connects TRBV11-3 to TRBJ2-1, with 10 bases that match TRBD2. After removal of 2 bases from V and 3 bases from J, the junction contained 1 base not matched to a gene. Looked up from germline, CDR1 is SGHNT and CDR2 is YENEEA. This CDR3 is 15 amino acids long. The CDR3 loop is CASSLTSGDYNEQFF. The CDR3 DNA, read in part, is TGTGCCAGCAGCTTAACTAGCGGGGACTACAATGAG.

Of note for this clone: The read terminates 3 residues ahead of where the CDR3 ends, so the germline J gene completes it. The gene calls are TRBV20-1 and TRBJ1-2; the match to TRBD1 covers 9 bases. The CDR3 totals 13 residues. The germline gives CDR1 DFQATT, CDR2 SNEGSKA (reference sequence). CDR3 region: CSASWTGAYDYTF. The CDR3 DNA, read in part, is TGCAGTGCGTCTTGGACAGGGGCCTACGAC.

Details on this clone: The read finishes 3 residues shy of the CDR3 end, and the germline J gene is used to complete it. V and J are TRBV5-1 and TRBJ1-4, with D hard to call. Germline-derived CDR1 and CDR2 are SGHRS and YFSETQ. CDR3 size: 17 residues. V lost 2 bases and J 5 bases, leaving 19 bases between the germline ends. The CDR3 bases that were read are TGCGCCAGCAGCTTTTTACATGGTCCCTCCCAAAATGAAAAA. Its protein product is CASSFLHGPSQNEK. The full CDR3 protein reads CASSFLHGPSQNEKLFF.

This CDR3 is CASSPTRRGEKLFF. The covered CDR3 bases are TGTGCCAGCTCACCTACCCGGCGAGGGGAAAAA. This sequence joins TRBV18 and TRBJ1-4, with unresolved D. The read comes to an end 3 residues before the CDR3 does, leaving the germline J gene to fill in the end. Trimming removed 3 bases at V and 8 bases at J, with 13 bases between. Germline V gene sequence: CDR1 KGHSH, CDR2 LQKENI. This CDR3 region has 14 residues.

As concerns this clone: Germline is not matched at one junction end, which may reflect a read error. The CDR3 sequence: CASSQGRGRDYGYTF. The sequenced CDR3 bases are TGCGCCAGCAGCCAAGGAAGGGGGCGCGACTATGGC. The V call is TRBV4-2, the J call TRBJ1-2, with TRBD1 identical over 7 bases. With the read ending 3 residues before the CDR3 end, the germline J gene is used to fill in that end. This CDR3 has 15 residues. Germline CDR1 reads LGHNA; CDR2 reads YNFKEQ.

For this clone: The read ends 3 residues before the CDR3 terminus; that terminus is restored from the germline J gene. The chain combines TRBV6-4 with TRBJ1-5; D ambiguous. The CDR3 length is 15 residues. Between the trimmed V and J ends, which lost 0 bases and 7 bases, there was a span of 13 bases. CDR1 is MRHNA and CDR2 is SNTAGT in the germline V gene. The CDR3 here is CASSDSRSSKQPQHF. Partial CDR3 DNA: TGTGCCAGCAGTGACTCGCGGTCTTCGAAACAGCCC.

As regards this clone: With the read ending 3 residues before the CDR3 end, the germline J gene is used to fill in that end. The V and J genes are TRBV2 and TRBJ1-2, with a weak D call TRBD1 (5 bases). The V gene lost 4 bases and the J gene lost 5 bases, with 20 bases spanning the gap. The CDR3 length is 16 residues. Germline V gene lookup returns CDR1 SNHLY and CDR2 FYNNEI. The CDR3: CASSALAGTAVYGYTF. The CDR3 DNA, read in part, is TGTGCCAGCAGTGCACTAGCCGGGACCGCCGTTTATGGC. The variable domain in full, with the rest retrieved from reference TRBV2 and TRBJ1-2, is EPEVTQTPSHQVTQMGQEVILRCVPISNHLYFYWYRQILGQKVEFLVSFYNNEISEKSEIFDDQFSVERPDGSNFTLKIRSTKLEDSAMYFCASSALAGTAVYGYTFGSGTRLTVV.

As for this clone: The read terminates 3 residues before the CDR3 end, so the remaining end is supplied by the germline J gene. V usage is TRBV5-1 and J usage is TRBJ2-7, with D tentatively TRBD2 (7 bases). Trimming took off 0 bases at V and 2 bases at J, with 15 bases between the two ends. This CDR3 is built from 16 residues. Germline loops: CDR1 SGHRS, CDR2 YFSETQ. The CDR3 protein is CASSLGGGGRAYEQYF. The part of the CDR3 DNA that was read is TGCGCCAGCAGCTTGGGAGGGGGGGGTAGGGCCTACGAG.

Comment on this clone: The read is 3 residues too short to cover the CDR3 end, so that end is filled in from the germline J gene. V gene TRBV7-9 combines with J gene TRBJ2-4, with a tentative D call TRBD2 (6 bases). Germline CDR1 and CDR2: SEHNR and FQNEAQ (reference sequence). CDR3 length equals 15 residues. CDR3 protein: CASSPGLLIQETQYF. The CDR3 DNA, read in part, is TGTGCCAGCAGCCCGGGACTGCTAATTCAAGAGACT.

Details on this clone: The observed sequence ends 3 residues before the CDR3 terminus, with the missing tail filled in from the germline J gene. The chain recombines TRBV10-3 with TRBJ2-5, with D possibly matching TRBD2 (7 bases). Trimming removed 2 bases from V and 4 bases from J, with 17 bases in between. CDR3 length: 16 amino acids. CDR1 and CDR2 from the germline V gene are ENHRY and SYGVKD. The DNA read from the CDR3 is TGTGCCATCAGTGAGGCCGCGGGGGCGAATGGAGAGACC. This encodes CAISEAAGANGET. The full CDR3 reads CAISEAAGANGETQYF.

Comments on this clone: The read ends 3 residues shy of where the CDR3 ends; the end is completed using the germline J gene. J is TRBJ2-3 and V is TRBV19, with a weak D call TRBD1 (5 bases). CDR1 is LNHDA, CDR2 SQIVND, per germline (reference sequence). The CDR3 has 15 residues. The CDR3: CASRAYPQGNQPQYF. CDR3 bases read: TGTGCCAGTAGGGCGTACCCCCAGGGCAATCAGCCG.

As for this clone: Sequencing ends 3 residues short of the CDR3 end; the germline J gene provides the rest. This chain connects TRBV20-1 to TRBJ2-5; tentative D call: TRBD1 (5 bases). The CDR3 length is 12 residues. Trimming cost V 4 bases and J 7 bases, with 13 bases left between them. Germline CDR1 reads DFQATT; CDR2 reads SNEGSKA (reference sequence). The CDR3: CSAKGPAGTQYF. The covered CDR3 bases are TGCAGTGCTAAGGGGCCGGCTGGGACC.

Comments on this clone: The read halts 3 residues ahead of the CDR3 end, with the missing end drawn from the germline J gene. The chain links TRBV19 to TRBJ1-2; tentatively, D is TRBD1 (5 bases). Germline V CDR1 and CDR2: LNHDA, SQIVND (reference sequence). Deletions cut 5 bases from V and 4 bases from J, with 8 bases between. This CDR3 region has 12 residues. The chain's CDR3 is CASSPRAYGYTF. The DNA read from the CDR3 is TGTGCCAGTAGTCCCAGGGCCTATGGC.

Worth noting for this clone: The read stops 3 residues short of the end of the CDR3; the missing end is completed from the germline J gene. The chain couples TRBV29-1 to TRBJ1-2; D uncertain. Germline-derived CDR1 and CDR2 are SQVTM and ANQGSEA. V was trimmed by 4 bases and J by 4 bases, leaving 16 bases between them. The CDR3 is 14 amino acids. The CDR3 sequence is CSVVVTRAGYGYTF. The CDR3 bases that were read are TGCAGCGTTGTCGTAACCCGGGCGGGCTATGGC.